This paragraph covers one T cell receptor beta chain sequence. Its target is not known. The entry originates in a study of cytomegalovirus exposure and HLA in healthy donors. Study details: Genetic ancestry analysis placed around 76% of the 350 to 500 donors that were genotyped in the Caucasian-associated cluster. Study-level results: In a later analysis, a missense DCLRE1C variant was linked to TCR beta V- and J-gene trimming. An Asian-associated ancestry cluster reportedly showed fewer N-insertions than the roughly 600-donor mean in a later analysis.

PCR was performed using 60 Vbeta and 13 Jbeta primers. Measured with immunoSEQ multiplex PCR; TCRdb has only the in-frame clones, and not every one. The sample carries about 100,000 clones, around 60% recorded once. The V and J ends lost 3 bases and 1 base, in that order; junction bases with no gene match: 5. CDR1 and CDR2 from the germline V gene are WNHNN and SYGVQD (reference sequence). The CDR3 is made up of 15 amino acids. The sequenced material came from PBMCs. This sequence originates from a human donor in good health. This chain joins TRBV10-1 and TRBJ2-5, with 7 bases that match TRBD2. CDR3 region: CASSDEAGPQETQYF. The CDR3 DNA follows: TGCGCCAGCAGTGACGAAGCGGGACCCCAAGAGACCCAGTACTTC.